This TCR beta chain was profiled in a study of blood T cells in healthy people across ages. Study results and limitations: Older age coincided with a roughly linear decline in TCR beta diversity per million T cells.

RNA extraction gave at least 5.5 micrograms of total RNA per sample. This clonotype was seen a few times. Its antigen is still unknown. Next came a second PCR, run for roughly 6 to 11 cycles, which used a sample-barcoded 5' primer along with a J-beta primer mix. All cDNA molecules were each tagged by a template-switch adaptor with 12 random nucleotides. TCRdb used MiXCR to reprocess the 5' RACE reads, holding one entry per CDR3 protein. The repertoire holds roughly 1.9 million distinct CDR3 sequences, with about two fifths as singletons. This CDR3 has 12 residues. Trimming took 4 bases from V and 2 from J, leaving 4 bases between them. Germline-derived CDR1 and CDR2 are LNHNV and YYDKDF (reference sequence).

V and J are TRBV15 and TRBJ2-3; D remains unclear. This sequence originates from a human donor in good health. Material for sequencing was blood. CDR3 loop: CATSIHTDTQYF. CDR3 DNA: TGTGCCACCAGCATTCACACAGATACGCAGTATTTT.